This T cell receptor (beta chain) came from a study of blood T cells in healthy people across ages (dated by TCRdb to 2015 to 2017). With respect to the entire study: In model experiments, template switching captured about one uniquely barcoded TCR beta cDNA molecule for every two T cells. To avoid experimental bias, donors of different ages were spread randomly across the sequencing lanes. Four age groups were formed from the donors: young (average 16 years), middle-aged (approximately 39), aged (roughly 56) and long-lived (about 80). To track age-related changes in TCR beta repertoire diversity, the study relied on deep sequencing normalized with unique cDNA molecular identifiers. Using the same blood draw, the study looked at two additional independent replicas of 1 million unique cDNA reads for two donors, one aged 18 to 30 and the other aged 80 or older.

Library prep was done by 5' RACE. These reads were obtained on an Illumina HiSeq 2500. The second PCR ran for roughly 7 to 11 cycles and used a J-beta primer mix along with a sample-barcoded 5' primer. A template-switch 5' adaptor carrying 12 random nucleotides introduced a unique molecular identifier onto each TCR beta cDNA molecule. At least 2.5 million CDR3-containing paired-end reads were obtained from each sample. First-strand cDNA was synthesized from all RNA with the Mint cDNA synthesis kit, primed by a TRBC-specific oligonucleotide. After uracil-DNA glycosylase treatment, a first 18-cycle PCR used universal primers M1SS and BC2_uni_R on all cDNA. Regarding the original processing steps: For normalization, 1 million high-quality reads were randomly selected from each sample, with every read carrying a distinct molecular identifier. Instead of being binned into consensus sequences, reads with shared molecular identifiers were discarded. CDR3 identification, clonotype clustering and error correction used MiTCR with a Q25 quality threshold and the strictest error-elimination algorithm. A nonparametric unseen species model with Euler transformation was used to estimate a lower bound on total TCR beta diversity. TCRdb trimmed public reads at Q25 via fastp, called clones via MiXCR and kept in-frame beta chains. One record per CDR3 amino acid sequence lists the most common genes and DNA. TCRdb's processing, not the authors', yielded these V and J calls. Recorded for this sample are more than 500,000 distinct CDR3 sequences; roughly 29% of them occurred a single time. About 18% of the sample lies in the top ten.

Points on this clonotype: Its antigen is still unknown. One junction end does not reproduce the germline sequence, and a read error may be involved.

The CDR3 numbers 11 residues from cysteine through phenylalanine. This entry keeps only the CDR3 DNA: 33 bases, framed from base 1. Based on the germline V gene, the CDR1 and CDR2 sequences are WSHSY and SAAADI. Findings and caveats that apply to the study as a whole: Because the CMV infection status of the donors was unknown, age-related changes in expanded clonotypes may potentially have been confounded. Total diversity estimates from one million sequenced T cells were considered lower bounds and underestimates. Observed TCR beta diversity per million T cells fell roughly linearly with age, and a significant reduction was already apparent by age around 40. The percentage of naive T cells measured by flow cytometry correlated strongly with observed TCR beta diversity. Compared with the aged group, the long-lived group had more naive CD4+ T cells, fewer expanded clones and increased TCR diversity, a pattern suggesting age selection. Because profiling used bulk unsorted PBMCs, naive and antigen-experienced compartments could not be compared conclusively.

Systemically healthy Caucasian individuals from Russia, some 40 in total and aged roughly 6 to 100 years, were included as donors. Around 10 milliliters of peripheral blood were collected from each donor into EDTA-treated Vacutainer tubes. Ficoll-Paque density-gradient centrifugation was used to isolate PBMCs, with at least 6.5 million per sample. Total RNA, at least 5 micrograms per sample, was extracted from PBMCs with Trizol reagent. Naive CD45RAhigh/CD27high T cell percentages were measured by flow cytometry on a PBMC aliquot from every donor. The receptor was derived from a woman in her seventies in good health. The V and J genes are TRBV10-2 and TRBJ2-5; TRBD1 aligns with 11 central bases. Material for sequencing was blood. The CDR3 region: CASSNRDRGIF. Here is the DNA: TGCGCCAGCAGTAACCGGGACAGGGGGATCTTC.